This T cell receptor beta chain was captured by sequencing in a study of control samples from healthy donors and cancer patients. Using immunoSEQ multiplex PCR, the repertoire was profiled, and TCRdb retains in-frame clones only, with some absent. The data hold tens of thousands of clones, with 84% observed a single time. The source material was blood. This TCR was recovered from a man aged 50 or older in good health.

In DNA form, the CDR3 reads TGTGCCAGCAGCCCCTCTTACCAGAACACCGGGGAGCTGTTTTTT. Its protein product is CASSPSYQNTGELFF. This sequence joins TRBV7-2 and TRBJ2-2; D gene uncertain. This CDR3 is 15 amino acids long. Trimming took 5 bases from V and 1 from J, leaving 11 bases between them. CDR1 is SGHTA, CDR2 FQGNSA, per germline.